Included here is one T cell receptor (beta chain) sequence, with context. The data originate from a study of T cell responses to AZD1222 COVID-19 vaccine. Overall study: Second-dose intervals near 4 or 12 weeks were combined.

Method: immunoSEQ multiplex PCR; TCRdb's copy keeps in-frame clones and lacks some. The data contain 100,000 to 150,000 clones, about 87% of them seen just once; the ten biggest clones take up 10%. The CDR3 consists of 14 residues. Germline CDR1 GTSNPN, CDR2 SVGIG (reference sequence). V lost 4 bases and J 5 bases, leaving 17 bases between the germline ends. The receptor's source is an adult in good health. This chain joins TRBV30 and TRBJ1-1; maybe TRBD1 (6 bases). The input for sequencing was peripheral blood, taken on day 0 of AZD1222 vaccination. CDR3 in DNA: TGTGCCTGGACCCGGGGGCAGGGGTGGACTGAAGCTTTCTTT. Translating it yields CAWTRGQGWTEAFF.